The entry that follows covers one TCR beta chain sequence. The authors' processing: Estimation of nucleated cell counts relied on the amplification of reference gene primers. The protocol was immunoSEQ multiplex PCR, while the TCRdb copy is restricted to in-frame clones and leaves out a portion. The V and J calls and clone size are taken from that table; D and trimming were inferred from the DNA. The sample carries around 310,000 clones, 75% to 90% recorded once. CDR1 and CDR2 from the germline V gene are SGDLS and YYNGEE. The CDR3 has 15 amino acids. The ends lost 5 bases at V and 2 bases at J; junction bases unmatched: 3. This sample stems from a study of blood T cell repertoires in COVID-19. Turning to the study itself: Samples came from the United States, Italy and Spain, spanning acute and convalescent COVID-19. PBMCs, B-cell-depleted T cells, or T cells provided the cDNA or gDNA that made up the material.

Recovery among Cohort 3 donors was established by two negative PCRs, clearance, or symptom resolution. The chain employs TRBV9 and TRBJ2-3; 12 positions match TRBD2. Sequencing was performed on PBMCs or T cells enriched from blood (not recorded which). This receptor was taken from a woman aged 40 to 50 who had recovered from COVID-19. DNA for the CDR3: TGTGCCAGCAGTTCTAGCGGGGGGGACACAGATACGCAGTATTTT. Residues: CASSSSGGDTDTQYF. Combining the CDR3 with reference TRBV9 and TRBJ2-3 gives the whole variable domain DSGVTQTPKHLITATGQRVTLRCSPRSGDLSVYWYQQSLDQGLQFLIQYYNGEERAKGNILERFSAQQFPDLHSELNLSSLELGDSALYFCASSSSGGDTDTQYFGPGTRLTVL.